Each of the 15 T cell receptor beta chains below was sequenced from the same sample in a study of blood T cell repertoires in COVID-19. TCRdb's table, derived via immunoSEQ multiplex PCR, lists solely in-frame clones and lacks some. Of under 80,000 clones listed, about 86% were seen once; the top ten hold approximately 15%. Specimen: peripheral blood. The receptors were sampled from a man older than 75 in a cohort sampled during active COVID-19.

CDR3 loop: CASDRMNTEAFF. The DNA of the CDR3 is TGTGCCAGCGACAGGATGAACACTGAAGCTTTCTTT. The chain couples TRBV6-5 to TRBJ1-1; tentatively, D is TRBD1 (6 bases). V lost 8 bases to trimming and J lost 0 bases, with 7 bases between them. CDR1 and CDR2 from the germline V gene are MNHEY and SVGAGI. The CDR3 is made up of 12 amino acids.

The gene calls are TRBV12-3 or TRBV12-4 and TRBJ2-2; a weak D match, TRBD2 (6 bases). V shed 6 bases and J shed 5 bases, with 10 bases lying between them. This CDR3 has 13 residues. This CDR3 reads CASSPGTTGELFF. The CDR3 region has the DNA TGTGCCAGCAGCCCCGGGACTACCGGGGAGCTGTTTTTT.

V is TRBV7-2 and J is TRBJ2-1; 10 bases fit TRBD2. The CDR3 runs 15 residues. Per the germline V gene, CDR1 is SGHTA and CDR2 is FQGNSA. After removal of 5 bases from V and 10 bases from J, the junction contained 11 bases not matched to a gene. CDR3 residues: CASSPLAGPRREQFF. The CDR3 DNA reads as TGTGCCAGCAGCCCACTAGCGGGGCCGAGACGCGAGCAGTTCTTC.

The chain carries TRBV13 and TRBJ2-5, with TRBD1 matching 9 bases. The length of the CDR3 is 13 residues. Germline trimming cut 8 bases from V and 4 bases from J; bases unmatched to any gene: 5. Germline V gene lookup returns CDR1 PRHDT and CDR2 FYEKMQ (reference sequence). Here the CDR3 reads CASSSDRGETQYF. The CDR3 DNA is TGTGCCAGCTCCTCGGACAGGGGAGAGACCCAGTACTTC.

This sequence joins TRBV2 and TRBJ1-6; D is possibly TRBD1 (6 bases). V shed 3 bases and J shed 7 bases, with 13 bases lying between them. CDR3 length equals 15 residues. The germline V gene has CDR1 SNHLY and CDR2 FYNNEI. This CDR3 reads CASSEQGMGNSPLHF. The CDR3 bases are TGTGCCAGCAGTGAGCAGGGGATGGGGAATTCACCCCTCCACTTT.

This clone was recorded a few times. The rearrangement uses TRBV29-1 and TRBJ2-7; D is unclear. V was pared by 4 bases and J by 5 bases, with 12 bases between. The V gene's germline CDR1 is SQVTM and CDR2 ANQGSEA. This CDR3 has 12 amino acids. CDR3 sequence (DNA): TGCAGCGTTGGGCAGCGCCTGGACGAGCAGTACTTC. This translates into CSVGQRLDEQYF.

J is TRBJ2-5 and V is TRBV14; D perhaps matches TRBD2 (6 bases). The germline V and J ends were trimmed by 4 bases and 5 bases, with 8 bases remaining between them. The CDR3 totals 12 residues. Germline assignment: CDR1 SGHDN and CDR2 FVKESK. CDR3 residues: CASSPGRETQYF. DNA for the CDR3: TGTGCCAGCAGCCCTGGGAGGGAGACCCAGTACTTC. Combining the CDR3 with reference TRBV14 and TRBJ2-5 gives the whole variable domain EAGVTQFPSHSVIEKGQTVTLRCDPISGHDNLYWYRRVMGKEIKFLLHFVKESKQDESGMPNNRFLAERTGGTYSTLKVQPAELEDSGVYFCASSPGRETQYFGPGTRLLVL.

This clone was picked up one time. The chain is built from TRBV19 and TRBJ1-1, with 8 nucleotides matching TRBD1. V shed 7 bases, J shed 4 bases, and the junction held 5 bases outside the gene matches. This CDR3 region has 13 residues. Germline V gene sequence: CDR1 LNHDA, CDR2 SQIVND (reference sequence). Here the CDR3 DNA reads TGTGCCAGTACCCTACAGGGGGGCACTGAAGCTTTCTTT. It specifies CASTLQGGTEAFF.

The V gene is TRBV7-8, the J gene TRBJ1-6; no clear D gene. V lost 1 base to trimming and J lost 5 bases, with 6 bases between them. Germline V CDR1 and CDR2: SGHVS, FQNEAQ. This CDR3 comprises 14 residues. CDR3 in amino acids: CASSLGGDNSPLHF. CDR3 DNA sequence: TGTGCCAGCAGCTTAGGGGGAGATAATTCACCCCTCCACTTT.

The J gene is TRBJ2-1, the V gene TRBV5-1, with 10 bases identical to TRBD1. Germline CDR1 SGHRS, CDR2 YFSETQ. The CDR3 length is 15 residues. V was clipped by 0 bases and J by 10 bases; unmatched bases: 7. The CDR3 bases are TGCGCCAGCAGCTTGGAGACAGGGGGCATTGGGGAGCAGTTCTTC. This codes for CASSLETGGIGEQFF. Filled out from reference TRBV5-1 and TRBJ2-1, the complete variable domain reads KAGVTQTPRYLIKTRGQQVTLSCSPISGHRSVSWYQQTPGQGLQFLFEYFSETQRNKGNFPGRFSGRQFSNSRSEMNVSTLELGDSALYLCASSLETGGIGEQFFGPGTRLTVL.

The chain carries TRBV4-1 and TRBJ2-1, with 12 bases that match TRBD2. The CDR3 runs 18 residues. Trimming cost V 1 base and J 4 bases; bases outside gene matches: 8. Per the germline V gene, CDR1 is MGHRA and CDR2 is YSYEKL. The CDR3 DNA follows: TGCGCCAGCAGCCAAGTGGATCTTGGACTAGCGGGGTACAATGAGCAGTTCTTC. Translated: CASSQVDLGLAGYNEQFF.

The CDR3 loop is CASSQDRAGEYNEQFF. CDR3 sequence (DNA): TGCGCCAGCAGCCAAGATAGGGCGGGGGAATACAATGAGCAGTTCTTC. This chain connects TRBV4-3 to TRBJ2-1; 7 nucleotides agree with TRBD2. The germline V gene has CDR1 LGHNA and CDR2 YSLEER. V shed 0 bases and J 4 bases; nucleotides not matched to a gene: 6. The CDR3 length is 16 residues.

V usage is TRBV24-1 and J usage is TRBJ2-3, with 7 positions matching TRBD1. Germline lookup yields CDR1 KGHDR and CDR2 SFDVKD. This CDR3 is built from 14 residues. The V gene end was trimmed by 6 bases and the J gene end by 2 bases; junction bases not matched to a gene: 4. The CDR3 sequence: CATSPGQLTDTQYF. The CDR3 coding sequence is TGTGCCACCAGTCCGGGACAGCTCACAGATACGCAGTATTTT.

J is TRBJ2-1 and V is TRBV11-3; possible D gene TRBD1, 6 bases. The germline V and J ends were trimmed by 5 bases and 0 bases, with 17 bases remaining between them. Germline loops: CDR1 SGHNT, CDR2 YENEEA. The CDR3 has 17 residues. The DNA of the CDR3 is TGTGCCAGCAGCCTAGGGTGGGACAAAAGCTCCTACAATGAGCAGTTCTTC. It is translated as CASSLGWDKSSYNEQFF. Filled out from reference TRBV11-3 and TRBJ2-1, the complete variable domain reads EAGVVQSPRYKIIEKKQPVAFWCNPISGHNTLYWYLQNLGQGPELLIRYENEEAVDDSQLPKDRFSAERLKGVDSTLKIQPAELGDSAVYLCASSLGWDKSSYNEQFFGPGTRLTVL.

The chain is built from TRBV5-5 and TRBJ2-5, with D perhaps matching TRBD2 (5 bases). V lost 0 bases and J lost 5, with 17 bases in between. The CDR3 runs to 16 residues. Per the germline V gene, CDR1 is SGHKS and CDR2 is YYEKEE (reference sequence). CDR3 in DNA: TGTGCCAGCAGCTTGGGGCTGGGAGAGGTCCCGGAGACCCAGTACTTC. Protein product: CASSLGLGEVPETQYF.